A selection of T cell receptor beta chains follows, all from one sample in a study of cytomegalovirus exposure and HLA in healthy donors. Assay used: immunoSEQ multiplex PCR; TCRdb lists only in-frame clones, some missing. This table holds 100,000 to 150,000 clones, 75% to 85% found once. Sequenced input: PBMCs. These receptors came from a man aged 45-65 years in good health and CMV-seronegative. Each CDR3 is given with its conserved first and last residue. D genes are given only for firm matches. The size of a clone is reported for some rows only, either as once, few or many, or as a class for expanded clones.

cdr3_aa	cdr3_nt	d_call	clone_size	v_call	j_call
CSASDNYEQYF	TGCAGTGCTTCGGACAACTACGAGCAGTACTTC	-	-	TRBV20-1	TRBJ2-7
CASSPGGEEKLFF	TGTGCCAGCAGCCCCGGCGGGGAGGAAAAACTGTTTTTT	-	-	TRBV7-9	TRBJ1-4
CASSVEGTGLNGYTF	TGTGCCAGCAGCGTAGAAGGGACAGGCTTAAATGGCTACACCTTC	TRBD1	-	TRBV9	TRBJ1-2
CASSLAWGASGYNSPLHF	TGTGCCAGCAGCTTGGCGTGGGGGGCTAGCGGCTATAATTCACCCCTCCACTTT	-	-	TRBV5-6	TRBJ1-6
CSASGVNEQYF	TGCAGTGCTAGCGGGGTCAACGAGCAGTACTTC	-	-	TRBV20-1	TRBJ2-7
CASSLQDGTEAFF	TGTGCCAGCAGCTTACAGGACGGCACTGAAGCTTTCTTT	-	many	TRBV5-4	TRBJ1-1
CASSGKTGINEKLFF	TGTGCCAGCAGCGGAAAGACAGGAATTAATGAAAAACTGTTTTTT	-	-	TRBV9	TRBJ1-4
CASVVTGASYEQYF	TGTGCCTCCGTGGTGACAGGGGCCTCCTACGAGCAGTACTTC	TRBD1	-	TRBV2	TRBJ2-7
CASSLDQGANVLTF	TGCGCCAGCAGCTTGGACCAGGGGGCCAACGTCCTGACTTTC	-	-	TRBV5-1	TRBJ2-6
CASSATGLRDTEAFF	TGCGCCAGCAGCGCAACAGGGCTCCGAGACACTGAAGCTTTCTTT	-	-	TRBV5-1	TRBJ1-1
CAWGPLAGATDTQYF	TGTGCCTGGGGCCCGCTAGCGGGGGCCACAGATACGCAGTATTTT	TRBD2	-	TRBV30	TRBJ2-3
CASSLAMREEAFF	TGCGCCAGCAGCTTGGCCATGAGAGAGGAAGCTTTCTTT	-	-	TRBV5-1	TRBJ1-1
CAWSVTSDSPLHF	TGTGCCTGGAGTGTAACTTCTGATTCACCCCTCCACTTT	-	-	TRBV30	TRBJ1-6
CASSPSEQETQYF	TGCGCCAGCAGCCCCAGCGAACAAGAGACCCAGTACTTC	-	-	TRBV4-1	TRBJ2-5
CATSRVGQSEKLFF	TGTGCCACCAGCAGAGTCGGACAGTCAGAAAAACTGTTTTTT	-	-	TRBV15	TRBJ1-4
CASSFGSKGARRAQETQYF	TGTGCCAGCAGCTTCGGTAGTAAGGGGGCGCGACGGGCCCAAGAGACCCAGTACTTC	TRBD1	-	TRBV7-4	TRBJ2-5
CASSFLPGQGAYEQFF	TGTGCCAGCAGCTTTCTCCCGGGACAGGGGGCCTATGAGCAGTTCTTC	TRBD1	-	TRBV7-2	TRBJ2-1
CASSPGGGQPQHF	TGTGCCAGCAGTCCAGGGGGTGGGCAGCCCCAGCATTTT	TRBD1	few	TRBV6-6	TRBJ1-5
CASSPSTDTQYF	TGCGCCAGCAGCCCGAGCACAGATACGCAGTATTTT	-	-	TRBV5-1	TRBJ2-3
CSGGQLNGYTF	TGCAGCGGGGGACAGCTTAATGGCTACACCTTC	TRBD1	-	TRBV29-1	TRBJ1-2
CASSVGPTNEKLFF	TGTGCCAGCAGCGTAGGACCGACAAATGAAAAACTGTTTTTT	-	-	TRBV9	TRBJ1-4
CASRTGGGQPQHF	TGTGCCAGCAGAACAGGGGGCGGTCAGCCCCAGCATTTT	TRBD1	-	TRBV2	TRBJ1-5
CASSTSGGAYEQYF	TGCGCCAGCAGCACTAGCGGGGGGGCTTACGAGCAGTACTTC	TRBD2	-	TRBV5-1	TRBJ2-7
CASSTRGQSLPFYGYTF	TGTGCCAGTAGCACCCGGGGACAGTCCCTGCCCTTCTATGGCTACACCTTC	TRBD1	-	TRBV19	TRBJ1-2
CASSQEPGTYNEKLFF	TGTGCCAGCAGCCAAGAACCCGGGACATATAATGAAAAACTGTTTTTT	-	once	TRBV4-2	TRBJ1-4
CASSLKVYEQYF	TGTGCCAGCAGCTTGAAAGTCTACGAGCAATACTTC	-	-	TRBV5-6	TRBJ2-7
CASSPLTSGSYEQYF	TGTGCCAGCAGTCCCCTGACTAGCGGGAGCTACGAGCAGTACTTC	TRBD2	-	TRBV6-6	TRBJ2-7
CASSYSIGGETQYF	TGTGCCAGCAGTTACTCCATAGGAGGGGAGACCCAGTACTTC	-	-	TRBV6-6	TRBJ2-5
CASSIAGLNTEAFF	TGTGCCAGTAGTATTGCAGGTTTGAACACTGAAGCTTTCTTT	-	-	TRBV19	TRBJ1-1
CASSQTVDAYEQYF	TGCGCCAGCAGTCAGACAGTAGACGCCTACGAGCAGTACTTC	-	-	TRBV4-3	TRBJ2-7
CASSGLLAGSGTDTQYF	TGTGCCAGCAGCGGACTTCTAGCGGGATCGGGAACAGATACGCAGTATTTT	TRBD2	-	TRBV4-2	TRBJ2-3
CSVDPAGGRETQYF	TGCAGCGTTGATCCGGCAGGGGGCAGGGAGACCCAGTACTTC	TRBD1	-	TRBV29-1	TRBJ2-5
CASSPRAVRGISNEQYF	TGCGCCAGCAGCCCACGGGCCGTCCGGGGGATTTCTAACGAGCAGTACTTC	-	-	TRBV5-1	TRBJ2-7
CASSLFSGGETQYF	TGTGCCAGCAGCTTGTTTTCAGGGGGAGAGACCCAGTACTTC	TRBD1	-	TRBV5-8	TRBJ2-5
CAWKLERREKLFF	TGTGCCTGGAAGCTCGAGAGGCGTGAAAAACTGTTTTTT	-	-	TRBV30	TRBJ1-4
CASSYLGETYGYTF	TGTGCCAGCAGTTACCTCGGGGAAACCTATGGCTACACCTTC	-	-	TRBV6-6	TRBJ1-2
CASSPGGGGEKLFF	TGTGCCAGCAGCCCAGGCGGGGGAGGTGAAAAACTGTTTTTT	-	-	TRBV7-9	TRBJ1-4
CASSSVAGGYTDTQYF	TGTGCCAGCAGTTCAGTAGCGGGGGGTTACACAGATACGCAGTATTTT	TRBD2	-	TRBV27	TRBJ2-3
CASSEQGGNTEAFF	TGTGCCAGCAGTGAACAGGGAGGGAACACTGAAGCTTTCTTT	-	-	TRBV2	TRBJ1-1
CASIKNRQGAAFF	TGTGCCAGCATAAAGAACAGACAAGGGGCTGCTTTCTTT	-	-	TRBV5-8	TRBJ1-1
CASSLLQGREGYTF	TGTGCTAGCAGCTTACTGCAGGGGAGGGAGGGCTACACCTTC	-	-	TRBV7-7	TRBJ1-2
CASSLDGSSYGQYF	TGTGCCAGCAGTCTGGACGGGAGCTCCTACGGGCAGTACTTC	-	-	TRBV6-1	TRBJ2-7